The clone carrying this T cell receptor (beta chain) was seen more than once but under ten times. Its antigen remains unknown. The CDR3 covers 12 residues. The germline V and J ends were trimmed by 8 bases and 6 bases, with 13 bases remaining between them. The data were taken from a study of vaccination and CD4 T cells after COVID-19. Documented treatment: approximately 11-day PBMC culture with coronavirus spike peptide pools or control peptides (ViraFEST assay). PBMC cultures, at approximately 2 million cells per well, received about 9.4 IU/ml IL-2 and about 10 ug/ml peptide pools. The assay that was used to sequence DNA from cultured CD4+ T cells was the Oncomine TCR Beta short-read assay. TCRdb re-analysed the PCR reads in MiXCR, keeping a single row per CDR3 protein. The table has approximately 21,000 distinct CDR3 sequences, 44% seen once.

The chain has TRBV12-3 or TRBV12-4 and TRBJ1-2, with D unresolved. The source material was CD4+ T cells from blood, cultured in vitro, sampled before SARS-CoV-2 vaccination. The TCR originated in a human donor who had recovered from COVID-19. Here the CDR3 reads CASWHGWDGYTF. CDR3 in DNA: TGTGCCAGCTGGCACGGATGGGATGGCTACACCTTC.